Shown below are 28 T cell receptor beta chains from a single sample sequenced in a study of cytomegalovirus exposure and HLA in healthy donors (dated by TCRdb to the late 2010s). The library was generated by the immunoSEQ multiplex PCR assay. For the multiplex PCR, a mixture combining 60 forward primers for TCR Vbeta segments and 13 reverse primers for TCR Jbeta segments was used. TCRdb retrieved this table from immuneACCESS and kept in-frame rearrangements only. Not all clones are present; in checked studies, unresolved V genes account for under half, and no reason is known for the remainder. The sample table contains 200,000 or so clones; only one count was recorded for around 80% of them. About 3.1% of the sample is held by the ten biggest clonotypes. Sequenced: PBMCs. These receptor sequences come from a man aged 30-40 years in good health and CMV-seronegative.

A word on this clone: The sample contains more than one DNA sequence encoding this CDR3. The rearrangement uses TRBV9 and TRBJ2-3; weak D call: TRBD2 (6 bases). There are 16 residues in the CDR3. The germline CDR1 and CDR2 sequences are SGDLS and YYNGEE. The ends were cut back, 0 bases at V and 0 bases at J, with 11 bases in the middle. CDR3 protein: CASSVGGRGSTDTQYF. CDR3 coding DNA: TGTGCCAGCAGCGTAGGAGGGCGGGGAAGCACAGATACGCAGTATTTT. Looking up the rest from reference TRBV9 and TRBJ2-3 gives the full variable domain: DSGVTQTPKHLITATGQRVTLRCSPRSGDLSVYWYQQSLDQGLQFLIQYYNGEERAKGNILERFSAQQFPDLHSELNLSSLELGDSALYFCASSVGGRGSTDTQYFGPGTRLTVL.

This chain joins TRBV10-1 and TRBJ1-1, with D possibly matching TRBD1 (5 bases). In germline, CDR1 is WNHNN, CDR2 SYGVQD (reference sequence). The V and J ends lost 3 bases and 4 bases respectively, with 9 bases between them. This CDR3 comprises 13 residues. The CDR3: CASSDSGGTEAFF. The CDR3 coding sequence is TGCGCCAGCAGTGATTCGGGGGGCACTGAAGCTTTCTTT.

The genes are TRBV18 and TRBJ1-1, with TRBD1 matching over 9 bases. CDR1 KGHSH and CDR2 LQKENI come from the germline V gene. CDR3 length equals 16 residues. V was pared by 3 bases and J by 7 bases, with 12 bases of the junction left unmatched. The CDR3 here is CASSPVLFRTGDEAFF. The CDR3 DNA reads TGTGCCAGCTCACCGGTCCTCTTCCGGACAGGGGATGAAGCTTTCTTT.

The chain recombines TRBV10-2 with TRBJ1-1, with D perhaps matching TRBD1 (5 bases). The germline V gene encodes CDR1 WSHSY and CDR2 SAAADI. The CDR3 is made up of 14 amino acids. Trimming took off 2 bases at V and 7 bases at J, with 14 bases between the two ends. CDR3 nucleotides: TGCGCCAGCAGTGAGGTTTCCCCGGGGGATGAAGCTTTCTTT. Translation gives CASSEVSPGDEAFF.

The V gene is TRBV27, the J gene TRBJ2-7; maybe TRBD1 (5 bases). The CDR3 loop spans 15 amino acids. The germline gives CDR1 MNHEY, CDR2 SMNVEV (reference sequence). The V and J ends lost 5 bases and 1 base respectively, with 15 bases between them. This CDR3 reads CASSLGAGLSYEQYF. DNA for the CDR3: TGTGCCAGCAGTCTAGGGGCTGGCTTGTCCTACGAGCAGTACTTC.

The chain carries TRBV11-3 and TRBJ2-5; 7 bases agree with TRBD2. The CDR3 sequence is 15 residues long. The J segment lost 1 base and the V segment lost 1 base, leaving 3 bases of the junction unmatched. CDR1 is SGHNT, CDR2 YENEEA, per germline. The CDR3 DNA reads TGTGCCAGCAGCTTAGGGGGGAGGGCCCAAGAGACCCAGTACTTC. As protein: CASSLGGRAQETQYF.

This clone was picked up a small number of times. This chain joins TRBV6-5 and TRBJ1-1, with TRBD1 identical over 9 bases. CDR1 is MNHEY, CDR2 SVGAGI, per germline. Unmatched junction bases numbered 6, after V lost 6 bases and J lost 4 bases. The CDR3 contains 14 residues. CDR3 nucleotide sequence: TGTGCCAGCAGATTGACAGGGGGTGTCACTGAAGCTTTCTTT. As protein: CASRLTGGVTEAFF.

This sequence joins TRBV4-3 and TRBJ2-3, with 7 positions matching TRBD1. The CDR3 consists of 16 residues. Germline-derived CDR1 and CDR2 are LGHNA and YSLEER. V dropped 0 bases and J dropped 3; count of bases not matched to a gene: 6. CDR3 sequence: CASSQDRGSRTDTQYF. DNA of the CDR3: TGCGCCAGCAGCCAAGACAGGGGGTCCCGGACAGATACGCAGTATTTT.

This clone has only one observation. V usage is TRBV27 and J usage is TRBJ2-1, with a possible D match to TRBD2 (6 bases). This CDR3 has 16 amino acids. Between the trimmed V and J ends, which lost 6 bases and 0 bases, there was a span of 15 bases. Per the germline V gene, CDR1 is MNHEY and CDR2 is SMNVEV (reference sequence). CDR3 nucleotides: TGTGCCAGCAGGCCAGGGAGGCCCAGCTCCTACAATGAGCAGTTCTTC. Amino acid sequence: CASRPGRPSSYNEQFF.

The chain uses TRBV7-8 and TRBJ2-3, with TRBD1 as a possible D gene (5 bases). The V end was cut by 5 bases, the J end by 6 bases, with 6 bases between. Germline V gene data show CDR1 as SGHVS and CDR2 as FQNEAQ. The CDR3 is 11 residues long. The CDR3 spells CASSRQDTQYF. The CDR3 nucleotides read TGTGCCAGCAGCAGACAGGATACGCAGTATTTT.

V gene TRBV29-1 combines with J gene TRBJ1-1, with a tentative D call TRBD1 (5 bases). Looked up from germline, CDR1 is SQVTM and CDR2 is ANQGSEA. The CDR3 totals 13 residues. V was pared by 0 bases and J by 10 bases, with 15 bases between. The CDR3 nucleotides are TGCAGCGTTGAAGATCTCTGGGGCACCCTAGCTTTCTTT. Its protein product is CSVEDLWGTLAFF.

The CDR3 DNA sequence: TGTGCCAGCAGTCAGGGTACCGTCACTGAAGCTTTCTTT. Translating it yields CASSQGTVTEAFF. The chain uses TRBV6-1 and TRBJ1-1; D might be TRBD1 (5 bases). CDR3 length: 13 amino acids. The ends were cut back, 5 bases at V and 4 bases at J, with 11 bases in the middle. The germline CDR1 and CDR2 sequences are MNHNS and SASEGT.

CDR3 coding DNA: TGTGCCAGTCGGGACAGGGATGGAAACACCATATATTTT. Its protein is CASRDRDGNTIYF. The rearrangement uses TRBV9 and TRBJ1-3; 9 bases agree with TRBD1. This CDR3 is 13 amino acids long. Losses at the gene ends were 8 bases for V and 3 bases for J; bases not matched to a gene: 3. Germline V gene sequence: CDR1 SGDLS, CDR2 YYNGEE.

The chain uses TRBV7-3 and TRBJ2-7, with a tentative D call TRBD2 (6 bases). CDR3 length equals 15 residues. CDR1 and CDR2 (germline): SGHTA, FQGTGA. V was cut by 4 bases and J by 4 bases, with 17 bases left in between. CDR3 sequence: CASSSSGGPGYEQYF. In nucleotides, the CDR3 is TGTGCCAGCAGCTCCTCAGGAGGGCCAGGATACGAGCAGTACTTC.

Of note for this clone: The junction departs from germline at one end; a sequencing error may be responsible. The chain has TRBV7-9 and TRBJ2-1; the match to TRBD1 covers 7 bases. The CDR3 consists of 17 residues. CDR1 is SEHNR and CDR2 is FQNEAQ in the germline V gene (reference sequence). DNA of the CDR3: TGTTCCAGCAGCTTAAACCCAATCCTGGGACAGCACAATGAGCAGTTCTTC. It encodes CSSSLNPILGQHNEQFF.

This rearrangement joins TRBV4-1 to TRBJ1-4, with 9 bases identical to TRBD1. V shed 0 bases, J shed 8 bases, and the junction held 13 bases outside the gene matches. This CDR3 is built from 18 residues. Germline CDR1 MGHRA, CDR2 YSYEKL. The CDR3 loop reads CASSQEPGDREPREKLFF. CDR3 bases: TGCGCCAGCAGCCAAGAGCCTGGGGACAGGGAACCGAGGGAAAAACTGTTTTTT.

This clone was observed a few times. This chain uses TRBV28 with TRBJ1-2, with a weak D call TRBD1 (6 bases). Germline loops: CDR1 MDHEN, CDR2 SYDVKM. The length of the CDR3 is 13 residues. V lost 6 bases to trimming and J lost 4 bases, with 12 bases between them. The CDR3 protein is CASRARGSYGYTF. Written as DNA, the CDR3 is TGTGCCAGCAGAGCGAGGGGGTCCTATGGCTACACCTTC.

The chain carries TRBV28 and TRBJ1-5, with 9 bases aligning to TRBD1. V dropped 5 bases and J dropped 0; count of bases not matched to a gene: 8. This CDR3 is built from 17 residues. Germline V gene data show CDR1 as MDHEN and CDR2 as SYDVKM. CDR3 bases: TGTGCCAGCAGTCGGGACAGGGCTAAATATAGCAATCAGCCCCAGCATTTT. Encoded protein: CASSRDRAKYSNQPQHF.

This chain connects TRBV5-1 to TRBJ2-1, with a possible D match to TRBD1 (6 bases). Germline V gene lookup returns CDR1 SGHRS and CDR2 YFSETQ. V dropped 0 bases and J dropped 0 bases, with 10 bases sitting between them. CDR3 size: 16 residues. CDR3: CASSLGGTNSYNEQFF. In DNA form, the CDR3 reads TGCGCCAGCAGCTTGGGGGGGACAAACTCCTACAATGAGCAGTTCTTC.

In its sample, this clone was seen once. The V call is TRBV4-1, the J call TRBJ2-7; TRBD1 might be the D (6 bases). The CDR3 has 14 residues. Looked up from germline, CDR1 is MGHRA and CDR2 is YSYEKL. Trimming cost V 1 base and J 2 bases, with 9 bases left between them. CDR3 amino acids: CASSQGQDTYEQYF. In nucleotides, the CDR3 is TGCGCCAGCAGCCAAGGACAGGACACCTACGAGCAGTACTTC.

The V call is TRBV9, the J call TRBJ2-3, with 7 bases identical to TRBD1. The CDR3 has 14 amino acids. The germline V gene encodes CDR1 SGDLS and CDR2 YYNGEE. V dropped 2 bases and J dropped 2; count of bases not matched to a gene: 2. The CDR3 DNA sequence: TGTGCCAGCAGCGTTGGACAGGCCACAGATACGCAGTATTTT. It yields the protein CASSVGQATDTQYF.

This sequence joins TRBV10-3 and TRBJ2-1; 7 nucleotides line up with TRBD2. CDR1 and CDR2 (germline): ENHRY, SYGVKD. V was clipped by 7 bases and J by 3 bases; unmatched bases: 9. The CDR3 is 15 amino acids. CDR3 nucleotide sequence: TGTGCCATCACTAAGGGACTACCAGGCTACAATGAGCAGTTCTTC. Its translation is CAITKGLPGYNEQFF.

This chain links TRBV5-4 with TRBJ2-7, with D uncertain. The germline V and J ends were trimmed by 0 bases and 3 bases, with 7 bases remaining between them. The germline V gene has CDR1 SGHNT and CDR2 YYREEE (reference sequence). The CDR3 covers 13 residues. Here the CDR3 DNA reads TGTGCCAGCAGCTTGGAGCCGGGCTACGAGCAGTACTTC. It specifies CASSLEPGYEQYF.

The chain recombines TRBV6-1 with TRBJ1-5; D might be TRBD1 (5 bases). This CDR3 has 13 residues. V was shortened by 7 bases and J by 4 bases, with 11 bases between the two germline ends. Germline values: CDR1 MNHNS, CDR2 SASEGT. For the CDR3, the DNA is TGTGCCAGCATCCCGGGGGGTAATCAGCCCCAGCATTTT. Translation gives CASIPGGNQPQHF.

The genes are TRBV4-1 and TRBJ1-2; tentative D call: TRBD1 (5 bases). CDR1 MGHRA and CDR2 YSYEKL come from the germline V gene. The CDR3 is 16 amino acids. Trimming shortened V by 0 bases and J by 3 bases, and 14 bases separated the two germline ends. The CDR3 protein is CASSQDGQGRDYGYTF. The CDR3 DNA reads TGCGCCAGCAGCCAAGATGGGCAGGGAAGGGACTATGGCTACACCTTC.

The chain joins TRBV11-2 to TRBJ2-7; maybe TRBD1 (6 bases). The CDR3 runs 14 residues. The V end lost 6 bases, the J end lost 6 bases, and 18 bases lay between the germline ends. CDR1 and CDR2 from the germline V gene are SGHAT and FQNNGV. Written as DNA, the CDR3 is TGTGCCAGCAGTCGACAGGAGGTTGTCCGCGAGCAGTACTTC. Its protein is CASSRQEVVREQYF.

V usage is TRBV28 and J usage is TRBJ2-7; the D gene is possibly TRBD2 (6 bases). The CDR3 is made up of 18 amino acids. The V end lost 5 bases, the J end lost 2 bases, and 25 bases lay between the germline ends. Germline-derived CDR1 and CDR2 are MDHEN and SYDVKM. CDR3 sequence: CASSVGIPGLKPTYEQYF. DNA of the CDR3: TGTGCCAGCAGTGTAGGTATACCGGGACTCAAGCCCACCTACGAGCAGTACTTC.

The chain links TRBV4-1 to TRBJ2-3; 8 bases agree with TRBD2. The germline V gene encodes CDR1 MGHRA and CDR2 YSYEKL. CDR3 length: 15 residues. The V and J ends lost 4 bases and 0 bases, in that order; junction bases with no gene match: 3. CDR3 nucleotides: TGCGCCAGCAGCCCGGAGCGGGGGAGCACAGATACGCAGTATTTT. It encodes CASSPERGSTDTQYF.